This T cell receptor (beta chain) was documented in a study of radiation and T cells in renal cell carcinoma. Across the study: Nephrectomy followed 15 Gy stereotactic body radiation by 4 weeks.

The study's findings and limits: From baseline, blood top tumor clonotypes peaked at 2 weeks post-radiation.

The time point: baseline pretreatment blood. Regarding treatment: 15 Gy SBRT to primary tumor, nephrectomy 4 weeks later. The tumor was a clear cell renal cell carcinoma. The table came from immunoSEQ multiplex PCR; TCRdb's copy has only in-frame clones and leaves some out. Here the sample spans over 120,000 clones, 88% being singletons. The CDR3 has 16 amino acids. V lost 5 bases to trimming and J lost 2 bases; unmatched junction nucleotides: 10. Germline V gene data show CDR1 as MDHEN and CDR2 as SYDVKM. With respect to this clone: Its antigen remains unidentified.

The TCR was taken from a woman between 45 and 60 years old with renal cell carcinoma. The chain has TRBV28 and TRBJ2-7; 9 nucleotides agree with TRBD1. The specimen was blood, collected from a patient whose treatment included radiotherapy and nephrectomy. CDR3 region: CASSGPPGQGTYEQYF. The CDR3 DNA reads as TGTGCCAGCAGTGGGCCCCCGGGACAGGGTACCTACGAGCAGTACTTC.